Below are 6 T cell receptor beta chains sequenced from a single sample in a study of blood T cell repertoires in COVID-19. The table came from immunoSEQ multiplex PCR; TCRdb's copy has only in-frame clones and leaves some out. The repertoire holds 150,000 to 200,000 clones, with around four fifths as singletons. The sample taken for sequencing was peripheral blood. The receptors derive from a woman aged 25 to 39 with acute or convalescent COVID-19.

V and J are TRBV7-2 and TRBJ1-5, with 7 bases aligning to TRBD1. Germline V gene sequence: CDR1 SGHTA, CDR2 FQGNSA. The CDR3 has 14 residues. With 6 bases clipped from V and 9 bases from J, the junction kept 11 bases outside the gene matches. The CDR3 DNA follows: TGTGCCAGCAGGTATACGACAGGGACGGGGCCCCAGCATTTT. Encoded protein: CASRYTTGTGPQHF.

This clone was picked up a small number of times. The CDR3 reads CASSLSGKADTQYF. DNA of the CDR3: TGTGCCAGCAGTTTGAGCGGGAAGGCAGATACGCAGTATTTT. J is TRBJ2-3 and V is TRBV27, with 7 bases that match TRBD2. Germline V CDR1 and CDR2: MNHEY, SMNVEV (reference sequence). V lost 3 bases to trimming and J lost 4 bases; unmatched junction nucleotides: 4. The CDR3 contains 14 residues.

The J gene is TRBJ1-6, the V gene TRBV5-8; weak D call: TRBD1 (5 bases). Germline V CDR1 and CDR2: SGHTS, YDEGEE. The CDR3 has 15 amino acids. Trimming removed 6 bases at V and 3 bases at J, with 13 bases between. DNA for the CDR3: TGTGCCAGCATCTGGGGAGGGGTCTATAATTCACCCCTCCACTTT. Translating gives CASIWGGVYNSPLHF.

On this clone: Other DNA sequences within the sample encode an identical CDR3. V gene TRBV5-4 combines with J gene TRBJ1-3; TRBD1 is a possible D gene (5 bases). This CDR3 contains 16 residues. Trimming pared 0 bases from V and 0 bases from J, leaving 10 bases between. Germline loops: CDR1 SGHNT, CDR2 YYREEE (reference sequence). The CDR3 sequence is CASSLDRGSSGNTIYF. CDR3 in DNA: TGTGCCAGCAGCTTGGATCGGGGGAGCTCTGGAAACACCATATATTTT.

The gene calls are TRBV7-2 and TRBJ2-1; 10 bases line up with TRBD2. The CDR3 is 16 residues long. Germline assignment: CDR1 SGHTA and CDR2 FQGNSA. The V and J ends lost 5 bases and 6 bases, in that order; junction bases with no gene match: 10. The CDR3 DNA reads as TGTGCCAGCAGCCCGAGGTCTAGCGGGAGACTCAATGAGCAGTTCTTC. Its protein product is CASSPRSSGRLNEQFF.

The rearrangement joins TRBV15 to TRBJ1-4; unclear D gene. V was shortened by 8 bases and J by 4 bases, with 23 bases between the two germline ends. This CDR3 has 17 amino acids. Per the germline V gene, CDR1 is LNHNV and CDR2 is YYDKDF (reference sequence). This CDR3 is CATPTVDYPSDNEKLFF. CDR3 sequence (DNA): TGTGCCACCCCAACAGTGGACTATCCCTCCGATAATGAAAAACTGTTTTTT.